These T cell receptor beta chains were read from a single sample in a study of CD4 T cell repertoires in COVID-19. Profiled with immunoSEQ multiplex PCR; TCRdb holds only in-frame clones, not every one. The data show approximately 75,000 clones, roughly four fifths seen once. The input for sequencing was CD4+ T cells from peripheral blood, taken after recovery from COVID-19. The receptors derive from a human donor who had COVID-19. Each CDR3 is given with its conserved first and last residue. Where a row states a size, it is once, few, many or the class of an expanded clone; other rows omit it.

v_gene	abundance	j_gene	CDR3aa
TRBV7-2	.	TRBJ1-1	CASSFFPGQGFEAFF
TRBV5-4	.	TRBJ2-3	CASSLFLAGSTDTQYF
TRBV6-5	.	TRBJ1-3	CASIADSSGNTIYF
TRBV5-1	.	TRBJ2-2	CASSLGTGGIGELFF
TRBV5-1	.	TRBJ2-2	CASSLTRGEGTGELFF
TRBV6-5	.	TRBJ2-3	CASIDRAHTDTQYF
TRBV19	.	TRBJ2-5	CASSETRQGQETQYF
TRBV20-1	.	TRBJ2-7	CSASPSGPSYEQYF
TRBV18	.	TRBJ2-3	CASSLLQTSGANTDTQYF
TRBV5-1	.	TRBJ1-1	CASSPEGVMEAFF
TRBV15	.	TRBJ1-5	CATSREGLGQPQHF
TRBV3-1/TRBV3-2	.	TRBJ2-1	CASSLAGTTYNEQFF
TRBV7-9	.	TRBJ2-7	CASSTTGIPYEQYF
TRBV15	.	TRBJ2-5	CATSRDRIETQYF
TRBV5-8	few	TRBJ1-1	CASSGVAGDTEAFF
TRBV19	.	TRBJ1-3	CASGPTVGSGNTIYF
TRBV11-2	once	TRBJ1-4	CASSSGQPNEKLFF
TRBV3-1/TRBV3-2	.	TRBJ2-3	CASSPFSGASTDTQYF
TRBV3-1/TRBV3-2	.	TRBJ2-2	CASSPRGGELFF
TRBV7-2	.	TRBJ1-2	CASSLDAQVYGYTF
TRBV9	.	TRBJ2-1	CASSVSEGGHPSYNEQFF
TRBV7-2	once	TRBJ1-1	CASSGQLNTEAFF
TRBV5-6	.	TRBJ1-2	CASSLEGLGGYGYTF
TRBV25-1	.	TRBJ1-6	CASSDSTRNSPLHF
TRBV28	.	TRBJ2-7	CASRESGSPLYEQYF
TRBV27	.	TRBJ2-3	CASTLAGQDTQYF
TRBV7-9	.	TRBJ2-3	CASSQGLAGGATDTQYF
TRBV7-9	.	TRBJ1-6	CASSLKERWNSRNSPLHF
TRBV12-5	.	TRBJ1-4	CASQAGQTNEKLFF
TRBV11-2	.	TRBJ2-7	CASSLERGSYEQYF
TRBV7-9	.	TRBJ2-5	CASSRGLAEETQYF
TRBV28	.	TRBJ1-4	CASRTTGEGGEKLFF
TRBV7-3	.	TRBJ1-1	CASSLTEGAEAFF
TRBV5-1	.	TRBJ2-5	CASSLGQVQQQETQYF
TRBV7-9	.	TRBJ1-2	CASSLAGTGGGRYGYTF
TRBV24-1	.	TRBJ1-1	CATSDPESTEAFF
TRBV6-1	.	TRBJ2-2	CASSEVAGGGNGELFF
TRBV11-3	.	TRBJ2-7	CASSRQGSYEQYF
TRBV6-5	.	TRBJ1-1	CASSSPTQGSEAFF
TRBV28	.	TRBJ1-5	CASKFPGRPQHF
TRBV18	.	TRBJ1-5	CASSPNDPGRSNQPQHF
TRBV2	.	TRBJ2-5	CASRSGGTQYF
TRBV5-6	.	TRBJ2-7	CASSHGASLHEQYF
TRBV2	.	TRBJ1-2	CASKDRGDYGYTF
TRBV5-4	.	TRBJ2-1	CASSPGLEVGEQFF
TRBV3-1/TRBV3-2	few	TRBJ1-2	CASSLHSTGGADGYTF
TRBV9	.	TRBJ1-3	CASSVDRRGNTIYF
TRBV6-1	.	TRBJ2-7	CASSEIFQATYEQYF
TRBV6-5	.	TRBJ1-2	CASGSGGNGYTF